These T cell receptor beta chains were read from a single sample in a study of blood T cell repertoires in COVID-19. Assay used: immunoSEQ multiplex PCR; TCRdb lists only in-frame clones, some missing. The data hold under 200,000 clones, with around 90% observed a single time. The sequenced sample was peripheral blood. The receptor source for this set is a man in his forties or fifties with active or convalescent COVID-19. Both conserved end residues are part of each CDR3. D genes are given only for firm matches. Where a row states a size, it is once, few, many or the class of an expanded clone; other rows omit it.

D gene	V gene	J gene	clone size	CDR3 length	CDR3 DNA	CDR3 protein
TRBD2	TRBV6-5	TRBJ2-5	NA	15	TGTGCCAGCAGGATAGCGGGAGGGCCTTTAGAGACCCAGTACTTC	CASRIAGGPLETQYF
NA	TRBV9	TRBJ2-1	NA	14	TGTGCCAGCACCAAAGGGGGCTCCTACAATGAGCAGTTCTTC	CASTKGGSYNEQFF
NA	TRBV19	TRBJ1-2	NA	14	TGTGCCAGTAGAGGGCAGGGTGGCAACTATGGCTACACCTTC	CASRGQGGNYGYTF
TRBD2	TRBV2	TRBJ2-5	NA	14	TGTGCCAGCAGGGGGGAGGGGCGCGTGGAGACCCAGTACTTC	CASRGEGRVETQYF
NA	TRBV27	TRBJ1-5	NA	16	TGTGCCAGCAGCCCATCCGCCGGAGATAGCAATCAGCCCCAGCATTTT	CASSPSAGDSNQPQHF
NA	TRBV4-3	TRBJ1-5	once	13	TGCGCCAGCAGCCAAGAGGAGTCCCAGCCCCAGCATTTT	CASSQEESQPQHF
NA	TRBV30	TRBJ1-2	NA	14	TGTGCCTGGAGTCCGTTTCAACTGAGCGATGGCTACACCTTC	CAWSPFQLSDGYTF
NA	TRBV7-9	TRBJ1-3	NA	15	TGTGCCAGCAGCTTATGGGGGCGTTCTGGAAACACCATATATTTT	CASSLWGRSGNTIYF
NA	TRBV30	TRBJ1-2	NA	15	TGTGCCTGGAGGCCCTGGGGGGTTGGGAACTATGGCTACACCTTC	CAWRPWGVGNYGYTF
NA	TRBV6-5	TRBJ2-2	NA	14	TGTGCCAGCAGCTGGGGACTTAACACCGGGGAGCTGTTTTTT	CASSWGLNTGELFF
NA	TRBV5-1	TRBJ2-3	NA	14	TGCGCCAGCAGCCTCAGACACAGCACAGATACGCAGTATTTT	CASSLRHSTDTQYF
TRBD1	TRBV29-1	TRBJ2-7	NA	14	TGCAGCGTGGGGGGACAGGGTTTGACCTACGAGCAGTACTTC	CSVGGQGLTYEQYF
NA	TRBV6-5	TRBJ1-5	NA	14	TGTGCCACCGGGGGGCCGGCGAGCAATCAGCCCCAGCATTTT	CATGGPASNQPQHF
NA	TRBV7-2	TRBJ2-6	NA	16	TGTGCCAGCAGCTTAGAAGGGAGCTCTGGGGCCAACGTCCTGACTTTC	CASSLEGSSGANVLTF
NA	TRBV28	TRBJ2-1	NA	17	TGTGCCAGTATAGGAGCGACAGACCTAGCGAGCCACAATGAGCAGTTCTTC	CASIGATDLASHNEQFF
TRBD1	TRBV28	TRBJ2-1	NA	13	TGTGCCAGCAAAGGGACAGGGGGTAATGAGCAGTTCTTC	CASKGTGGNEQFF
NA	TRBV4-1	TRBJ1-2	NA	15	TGCGCCAGCAGCCAAGAAGAAGGAAACAGATATGGCTACACCTTC	CASSQEEGNRYGYTF
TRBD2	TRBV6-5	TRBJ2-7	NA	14	TGTGCCAGCAGTTACCGGGCGGGAGGGCTGGAGCAGTACTTC	CASSYRAGGLEQYF